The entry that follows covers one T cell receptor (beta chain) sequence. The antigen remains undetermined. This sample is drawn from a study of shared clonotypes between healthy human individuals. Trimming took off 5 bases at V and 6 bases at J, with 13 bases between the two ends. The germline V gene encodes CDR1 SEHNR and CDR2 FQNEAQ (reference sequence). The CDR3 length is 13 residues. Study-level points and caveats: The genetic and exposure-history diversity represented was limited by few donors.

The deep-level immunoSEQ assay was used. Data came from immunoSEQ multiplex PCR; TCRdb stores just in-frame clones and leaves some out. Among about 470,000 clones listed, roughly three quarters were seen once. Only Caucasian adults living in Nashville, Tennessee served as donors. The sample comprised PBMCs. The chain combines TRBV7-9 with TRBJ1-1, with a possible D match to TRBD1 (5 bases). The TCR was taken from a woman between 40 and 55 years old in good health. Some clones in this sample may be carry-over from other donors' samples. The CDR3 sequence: CASSRTGVPEAFF. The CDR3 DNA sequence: TGTGCCAGCAGCAGAACGGGGGTCCCTGAAGCTTTCTTT.